This T cell receptor (beta chain) was identified during a study of OX40 agonist ivuxolimab in advanced cancers. Turning to the study itself: As their treatment, patients were administered ivuxolimab, an agonistic anti-OX40 (CD134) antibody. Every patient in dose escalation had hepatocellular carcinoma, melanoma, renal cell or head and neck cancer.

Patients had blood sampled at baseline and again on cycle 4 day 1 and cycle 7 day 1. Trimming left V 5 bases short and J 3 bases short, with 17 bases between. This CDR3 is 15 amino acids long. Germline V lookup: CDR1 SEHNR, CDR2 FQNEAQ (reference sequence). Repertoires were generated with immunoSEQ multiplex PCR, while TCRdb's copy carries only in-frame clones and drops some. The sample records roughly 75,000 clones, 90% being singletons. This sequence originates from an adult with an advanced solid tumor such as melanoma, head and neck, liver or kidney cancer. This chain links TRBV7-9 with TRBJ2-7; D may be TRBD1 or TRBD2 (6 bases each). This material consisted of CD4+ or CD8+ T cells sorted from blood, taken in a trial of the OX40 agonist ivuxolimab. CDR3 loop: CASSHDRGQGYEQYF. Written as DNA, the CDR3 is TGTGCCAGCAGCCACGACCGGGGGCAGGGCTACGAGCAGTACTTC. Using reference TRBV7-9 and TRBJ2-7 for the parts outside the CDR3, the full variable domain is DTGVSQNPRHKITKRGQNVTFRCDPISEHNRLYWYRQTLGQGPEFLTYFQNEAQLEKSRLLSDRFSAERPKGSFSTLEIQRTEQGDSAMYLCASSHDRGQGYEQYFGPGTRLTVT.